A single T cell receptor beta chain is shown here with its context. Antigen specificity is unknown. PCR employed 60 Vbeta and 13 Jbeta primers. Repertoires were generated with immunoSEQ multiplex PCR, while TCRdb's copy carries only in-frame clones and drops some. The table has a few hundred thousand clones, roughly 91% seen once. Germline CDR1 and CDR2: SGHDN and FVKESK. V gave up 2 bases and J gave up 8 bases, with 15 bases separating them. The CDR3 is 14 residues long. The data are from a study of cytomegalovirus exposure and HLA in healthy donors. General study points: Later analysis found that TCR beta chains associated with HLA were more clonally expanded than other, equally common chains. At a 0.05 false discovery rate, a later analysis found 18,000 or so TCR beta sequences to be associated with HLA alleles. Researchers left out some V segments, among them TRBV6-2 and TRBV6-3, as indistinguishable. For presence/absence analyses, sequencing depth was assumed to be roughly uniform across donors.

This TCR came from a girl aged 2 to 10 in good health and CMV-seronegative. This chain uses TRBV14 with TRBJ1-1; tentatively, D is TRBD1 (6 bases). The sample consisted of PBMCs. DNA for the CDR3: TGTGCCAGCAGCCAAAGAGGGACACCCAGGGAAGCTTTCTTT. It encodes CASSQRGTPREAFF.